This T cell receptor beta chain was recovered during a study of T-cell memory formation after mild COVID-19. Looking at the study overall: The TCR clusters were mostly specific to one donor.

Unmatched junction bases numbered 7, after V lost 4 bases and J lost 6 bases. The V gene's germline CDR1 is MNHEY and CDR2 SMNVEV (reference sequence). This CDR3 contains 14 residues. MiXCR, run by TCRdb on the 5' RACE reads, gives a single entry per CDR3 protein. The table includes roughly 150,000 distinct CDR3 sequences, 14% detected once. About this clonotype: What it binds is not known.

Study results and limitations: Day 37-peaking second-wave clones had unconfirmed SARS-CoV-2 specificity. Later expanders leaned CD4+, whereas clones that contracted between day 15 and 85 were balanced CD4/CD8.

This chain connects TRBV27 to TRBJ2-7; 9 bases align to TRBD1. This sequence originates from an adult woman who had mild COVID-19 (a few samples of this study predate the infection). Cell type and time point are not known. The source material was PBMCs or a T cell subset sorted from them (not recorded which). Written as DNA, the CDR3 is TGTGCCAGCAGTTGGGGACAGGGAAGGGGCGAGCAGTACTTC. It yields the protein CASSWGQGRGEQYF.